The 10 T cell receptor beta chains reported below all come from one sample, sequenced in a study of shared clonotypes between healthy human individuals. The assay was immunoSEQ multiplex PCR, and TCRdb's table has in-frame clones only and misses some. The sample records 2 million to 2.5 million clones, more than 80% being singletons. The source material was naive CD4+ T cells from PBMCs. Subset described: CD45RA+ positively selected. The receptors stem from a young man in good health. Some clones in this sample may be carry-over from other donors' samples.

For this clone: The identical CDR3 is also encoded by other nucleotide sequences in the sample. The V call is TRBV9, the J call TRBJ2-2; 10 bases line up with TRBD2. This CDR3 has 16 residues. From germline, CDR1 is SGDLS and CDR2 YYNGEE. V lost 4 bases and J lost 2; bases outside the gene matches: 5. For the CDR3, the DNA is TGTGCCAGCAGCCTTCGACTAGCGGGTAACACCGGGGAGCTGTTTTTT. It specifies CASSLRLAGNTGELFF. The variable domain in full, with the rest retrieved from reference TRBV9 and TRBJ2-2, is DSGVTQTPKHLITATGQRVTLRCSPRSGDLSVYWYQQSLDQGLQFLIQYYNGEERAKGNILERFSAQQFPDLHSELNLSSLELGDSALYFCASSLRLAGNTGELFFGEGSRLTVL.

This clone was seen more than once but under ten times. The chain uses TRBV10-3 and TRBJ1-3, with no clear D. Germline CDR1 reads ENHRY; CDR2 reads SYGVKD. This CDR3 region has 15 residues. The germline V and J ends were trimmed by 8 bases and 0 bases, with 14 bases remaining between them. CDR3 sequence: CAISGGRSSGNTIYF. The CDR3 DNA sequence: TGTGCCATCTCAGGAGGGCGTAGCTCTGGAAACACCATATATTTT.

The chain couples TRBV5-1 to TRBJ2-2; a possible D gene is TRBD1 (5 bases). CDR1 SGHRS and CDR2 YFSETQ come from the germline V gene. Deletions cut 0 bases from V and 1 base from J, with 10 bases between. This CDR3 is built from 16 residues. The CDR3 nucleotides read TGCGCCAGCAGCTTGGACCCAGGGTGGAACACCGGGGAGCTGTTTTTT. Translated: CASSLDPGWNTGELFF.

This chain joins TRBV5-4 and TRBJ2-7; the D gene is possibly TRBD2 (7 bases). Between the trimmed V and J ends, which lost 3 bases and 2 bases, there was a span of 18 bases. The CDR3 is made up of 16 amino acids. Germline CDR1 and CDR2: SGHNT and YYREEE (reference sequence). In DNA, the CDR3 is TGTGCCAGCAGCTGGGGGGGCCCACGGGGGGCCTACGAGCAGTACTTC. Its translation is CASSWGGPRGAYEQYF.

This clone has a single count. The chain uses TRBV19 and TRBJ1-2; no definite D call. Germline V gene data show CDR1 as LNHDA and CDR2 as SQIVND (reference sequence). The CDR3 loop spans 14 amino acids. Between the trimmed V and J ends, which lost 6 bases and 3 bases, there was a span of 14 bases. CDR3 nucleotides: TGTGCCAGTAGAGCCTTGGACGGGGACTATGGCTACACCTTC. Protein product: CASRALDGDYGYTF.

This clone was recorded only once. The chain has TRBV27 and TRBJ2-2; D is possibly TRBD2 (6 bases). Trimming stripped 6 bases from V and 7 bases from J, with 15 bases between. CDR1 MNHEY and CDR2 SMNVEV come from the germline V gene (reference sequence). There are 14 residues in the CDR3. CDR3 in DNA: TGTGCCAGCAGAGCCCGGGGGATGAACGGGGAGCTGTTTTTT. It is translated as CASRARGMNGELFF.

The CDR3 DNA reads as TGCGCCAGCAGCTTGGCCTTCGATACTGAAGCTTTCTTT. Its protein product is CASSLAFDTEAFF. V usage is TRBV5-1 and J usage is TRBJ1-1, with D uncertain. The CDR3 consists of 13 residues. The V gene's germline CDR1 is SGHRS and CDR2 YFSETQ. Trimming pared 0 bases from V and 5 bases from J, leaving 8 bases between. The full variable domain, in which reference TRBV5-1 and TRBJ1-1 provide the parts outside the CDR3, is KAGVTQTPRYLIKTRGQQVTLSCSPISGHRSVSWYQQTPGQGLQFLFEYFSETQRNKGNFPGRFSGRQFSNSRSEMNVSTLELGDSALYLCASSLAFDTEAFFGQGTRLTVV.

The V call is TRBV5-1, the J call TRBJ2-2; no definite D call. This CDR3 spans 18 amino acids. The V gene lost 0 bases and the J gene lost 7 bases, with 22 bases spanning the gap. Germline CDR1 reads SGHRS; CDR2 reads YFSETQ. CDR3 sequence (DNA): TGCGCCAGCAGCTTGGCCGTCAGAGGCGCCCTAGGTATCGGGGAGCTGTTTTTT. As protein: CASSLAVRGALGIGELFF.

V and J are TRBV5-3 and TRBJ2-6; D is possibly TRBD1 (5 bases). TRBV5-3 is placed among ORFs of uncertain function. The CDR3 length is 16 residues. V lost 4 bases, J lost 0 bases, and 11 bases lay in between. The CDR3 sequence is CARSRRQYSGANVLTF. Written as DNA, the CDR3 is TGTGCCAGAAGCAGGAGACAGTACTCTGGGGCCAACGTCCTGACTTTC.

The J gene is TRBJ1-2, the V gene TRBV28, with 9 bases aligning to TRBD1. J was trimmed by 4 bases and V by 6 bases; bases with no gene match: 3. CDR1 is MDHEN and CDR2 is SYDVKM in the germline V gene. CDR3 length: 13 amino acids. The CDR3 protein is CASSQGQGYGYTF. CDR3 coding DNA: TGTGCCAGCAGCCAGGGACAGGGCTATGGCTACACCTTC.